This T cell receptor beta chain was recorded in a study of shared clonotypes between healthy human individuals. Broader study findings: Shared clonotypes across all four donors exceeded non-shared ones in generation probability. Researchers found naive subsets generally carried larger estimated richness than memory subsets. It was observed that 5% to 6.5% of naive CD4 clonotypes were shared across a few donors.

V was shortened by 5 bases and J by 7 bases, with 18 bases between the two germline ends. CDR1 and CDR2 from the germline V gene are SGHVS and FNYEAQ. This CDR3 is built from 14 residues. Clones were sequenced by immunoSEQ multiplex PCR, and TCRdb holds only the in-frame ones, with some missing. In the table there are around 2.5 million clones, over 85% of which are singletons. About this clone itself: The antigen remains unidentified.

The sample consisted of naive CD4+ T cells from PBMCs. The sample's subset: CD45RA+ positively selected. This clonotype was sampled from a man younger than 35 in good health. Some clones in this sample may be carry-over from other donors' samples. The rearrangement uses TRBV7-6 and TRBJ2-7, with a tentative D call TRBD2 (6 bases). The CDR3 spells CASSPSSAGLEQYF. Here the CDR3 DNA reads TGTGCCAGCAGCCCGAGTTCGGCGGGGCTTGAGCAGTACTTC.